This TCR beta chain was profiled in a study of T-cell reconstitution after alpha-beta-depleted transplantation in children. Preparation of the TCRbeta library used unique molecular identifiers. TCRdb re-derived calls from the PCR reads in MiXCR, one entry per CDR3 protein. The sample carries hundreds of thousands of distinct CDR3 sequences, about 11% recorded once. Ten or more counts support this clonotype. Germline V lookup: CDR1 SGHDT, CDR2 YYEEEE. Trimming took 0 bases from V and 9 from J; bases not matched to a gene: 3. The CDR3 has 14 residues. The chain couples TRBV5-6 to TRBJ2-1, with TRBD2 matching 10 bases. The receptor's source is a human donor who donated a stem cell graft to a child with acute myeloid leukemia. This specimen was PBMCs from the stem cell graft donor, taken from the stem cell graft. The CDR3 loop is CASSLEGTSVEQFF. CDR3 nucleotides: TGTGCCAGCAGCTTGGAAGGGACTAGCGTTGAGCAGTTCTTC.